The next 18 T cell receptor beta chains were all read from a single sample in a study of blood T cell repertoires in COVID-19. Repertoires were generated with immunoSEQ multiplex PCR, while TCRdb's copy carries only in-frame clones and drops some. The sample includes a few hundred thousand clones, approximately 85% seen only once; the top ten take about 6.2%. Sequencing was carried out using PBMCs or T cells enriched from blood (not recorded which). These receptors originate from a woman between 45 and 65 years old who had been exposed to COVID-19.

This clone was observed once. This sample includes further DNA sequences coding for the same CDR3. The chain has TRBV3-1 (or the pseudogene TRBV3-2) and TRBJ1-1; TRBD1 is a possible D gene (6 bases). This CDR3 spans 12 amino acids. Germline V gene data show CDR1 as LGHDT and CDR2 as YNNKEL (reference sequence). The V end was cut by 4 bases, the J end by 5 bases, with 8 bases between. The CDR3 sequence: CASSRGGTEAFF. The CDR3 DNA is TGTGCCAGCAGCCGAGGGGGTACTGAAGCTTTCTTT.

This clone was recorded once. The rearrangement uses TRBV10-3 and TRBJ1-1; possibly TRBD1 for D (5 bases). The CDR3 loop spans 12 amino acids. In germline, CDR1 is ENHRY, CDR2 SYGVKD. V gave up 3 bases and J gave up 10 bases, with 12 bases separating them. For the CDR3, the DNA is TGTGCCATCAGTGATTACAGGAACGGAGCTTTCTTT. This codes for CAISDYRNGAFF.

This rearrangement joins TRBV3-1 (or the pseudogene TRBV3-2) to TRBJ2-3; TRBD2 is a possible D gene (6 bases). There are 14 residues in the CDR3. V was clipped by 3 bases and J by 2 bases, with 9 bases between them. Germline-derived CDR1 and CDR2 are LGHDT and YNNKEL (reference sequence). Here the CDR3 DNA reads TGTGCCAGCAGCCACCGCGGGACCACAGATACGCAGTATTTT. Translating gives CASSHRGTTDTQYF.

The chain combines TRBV7-9 with TRBJ2-5; possibly TRBD2 for D (6 bases). The length of the CDR3 is 14 residues. CDR1 is SEHNR and CDR2 is FQNEAQ in the germline V gene (reference sequence). V was clipped by 0 bases and J by 3 bases, with 8 bases between them. The CDR3 DNA is TGTGCCAGCAGCTTAGCGGGAGGTGAAGAGACCCAGTACTTC. It translates to CASSLAGGEETQYF.

The chain links TRBV21-1 to TRBJ1-1; the DNA was not used to check the table's D call, TRBD1. TRBV21-1 is listed as a pseudogene. This CDR3 spans 14 amino acids. CDR3 residues: CASSKVQGCTEAFF. The CDR3 DNA sequence: TGTGCCAGCAGCAAAGTCCAGGGATGTACTGAAGCTTTCTTT.

The chain uses TRBV4-2 and TRBJ2-1; tentative D call: TRBD2 (6 bases). CDR1 and CDR2 from the germline V gene are LGHNA and YNFKEQ. The CDR3 extends over 16 amino acids. V shed 3 bases and J shed 9 bases, with 21 bases lying between them. The CDR3 loop reads CASSQNSLASEGEQFF. CDR3 coding DNA: TGTGCCAGCAGCCAGAACTCGCTAGCGAGCGAGGGTGAGCAGTTCTTC.

V gene TRBV28 combines with J gene TRBJ1-4; D is unclear. The CDR3 covers 12 residues. Deletions cut 2 bases from V and 5 bases from J, with 3 bases between. Germline V gives CDR1 MDHEN, CDR2 SYDVKM. This CDR3 is CASSLGNEKLFF. The DNA of the CDR3 is TGTGCCAGCAGTTTAGGCAATGAAAAACTGTTTTTT.

The chain combines TRBV28 with TRBJ1-2, with D perhaps matching TRBD1 (6 bases). The CDR3 contains 13 residues. Germline values: CDR1 MDHEN, CDR2 SYDVKM. Trimming took off 7 bases at V and 2 bases at J, with 11 bases between the two ends. CDR3 bases: TGTGCCAGCACCGAACAGGGAAACTATGGCTACACCTTC. Amino acids: CASTEQGNYGYTF.

The V and J genes are TRBV28 and TRBJ2-2; the D gene is possibly TRBD2 (6 bases). The CDR3 runs 14 residues. The V end was cut by 4 bases, the J end by 7 bases, with 13 bases between. Germline V lookup: CDR1 MDHEN, CDR2 SYDVKM. CDR3 sequence: CASSSAGWGGELFF. CDR3 in DNA: TGTGCCAGCAGTTCGGCGGGATGGGGCGGGGAGCTGTTTTTT.

Turning to this clone: At one end, the junction sequence differs from germline, possibly due to a read error. The chain combines TRBV28 with TRBJ1-2; tentative D call: TRBD1 (5 bases). Looked up from germline, CDR1 is MDHEN and CDR2 is SYDVKM. CDR3 length: 14 amino acids. The CDR3 nucleotides are TGTGCTAGCAGTTTTGACCAGGGCTTCTATGGCTACACCTTC. It encodes CASSFDQGFYGYTF.

The chain employs TRBV6-2 or TRBV6-3 and TRBJ2-6; 8 positions match TRBD1. With 6 bases clipped from V and 0 bases from J, the junction kept 19 bases outside the gene matches. Germline V gives CDR1 MNHEY, CDR2 SVGEGT. CDR3 length: 21 residues. Written as DNA, the CDR3 is TGTGCCAGCAGCCTTATAGGCCCCGGGACAGGTGCAGTCTCTGGGGCCAACGTCCTGACTTTC. Its protein product is CASSLIGPGTGAVSGANVLTF.

The chain combines TRBV5-5 with TRBJ1-4; no reliable D call. This CDR3 comprises 13 residues. Per germline, CDR1 SGHKS and CDR2 YYEKEE (reference sequence). Trimming took 6 bases from V and 4 from J, leaving 10 bases between them. As DNA, the CDR3 is TGTGCCAGCACCGGGTCTTTTAATGAAAAACTGTTTTTT. Translated, it gives CASTGSFNEKLFF.

This sequence joins TRBV5-1 and TRBJ1-1, with a possible D match to TRBD1 (6 bases). The CDR3 consists of 13 residues. The V and J ends lost 4 bases and 4 bases respectively, with 11 bases between them. The germline gives CDR1 SGHRS, CDR2 YFSETQ. The CDR3: CASSRQAPTEAFF. The CDR3 DNA reads as TGCGCCAGCAGCCGACAGGCTCCCACTGAAGCTTTCTTT.

This rearrangement joins TRBV5-4 to TRBJ1-1; D possibly corresponds to TRBD1 (6 bases). Trimming removed 6 bases at V and 0 bases at J, with 15 bases between. The germline V gene encodes CDR1 SGHNT and CDR2 YYREEE (reference sequence). CDR3 length: 15 residues. This CDR3 is CASTRGGQVNTEAFF. The DNA of the CDR3 is TGTGCCAGCACCCGGGGGGGGCAGGTGAACACTGAAGCTTTCTTT.

The chain links TRBV25-1 to TRBJ1-2; weak D call: TRBD1 (6 bases). V lost 3 bases to trimming and J lost 6 bases, with 17 bases between them. CDR1 and CDR2 (germline): MGHDK, SYGVNS. The CDR3 runs 15 residues. In nucleotides, the CDR3 is TGTGCCAGCAGTGAGGGGGCCTTCGCGCGTCATGGCTACACCTTC. Translated, it gives CASSEGAFARHGYTF.

The V and J genes are TRBV5-4 and TRBJ1-2, with 7 nucleotides matching TRBD1. V was clipped by 4 bases and J by 3 bases; unmatched bases: 6. Germline V gene sequence: CDR1 SGHNT, CDR2 YYREEE (reference sequence). The length of the CDR3 is 14 residues. This CDR3 reads CASSDRDRHYGYTF. Here the CDR3 DNA reads TGTGCCAGCAGCGACCGGGACAGACACTATGGCTACACCTTC.

The chain combines TRBV7-2 with TRBJ2-1, with 15 bases lining up with TRBD2. This CDR3 contains 16 residues. V trimming: 4 bases; J trimming: 9 bases; junction bases outside the gene matches: 7. Germline values: CDR1 SGHTA, CDR2 FQGNSA. The CDR3, as DNA: TGTGCCAGCAGCTCCCAGGGACTAGCGGGGGGAAGTGAGCAGTTCTTC. It is translated as CASSSQGLAGGSEQFF. Supplemented by reference TRBV7-2 and TRBJ2-1, the full variable domain reads GAGVSQSPSNKVTEKGKDVELRCDPISGHTALYWYRQSLGQGLEFLIYFQGNSAPDKSGLPSDRFSAERTGGSVSTLTIQRTQQEDSAVYLCASSSQGLAGGSEQFFGPGTRLTVL.

V usage is TRBV2 and J usage is TRBJ2-1, with 9 bases matching TRBD1. CDR1 is SNHLY, CDR2 FYNNEI, per germline. The CDR3 runs 14 residues. J lost 8 bases, V lost 6 bases, and 8 bases had no gene match. Here the CDR3 reads CASRGTGTGHEQFF. In DNA, the CDR3 is TGTGCCAGCAGGGGTACCGGGACAGGGCATGAGCAGTTCTTC.